Presented here are 12 T cell receptor beta chains from one specimen sequenced in a study of human T cells and chemical hapten exposure. Time point indicated: patch test 1, 2 weeks after DPC sensitization. The sample's treatment: therapeutic diphenylcyclopropenone sensitization with weekly scalp DPC. TCRdb analysed the RACE reads with MiXCR anew, one entry per CDR3 protein. The sample lists more than 150,000 distinct CDR3 sequences; 13% to 15% were seen once. The source was whole blood, collected in connection with sensitization to the hapten diphenylcyclopropenone (DPC). Source of these receptors: a woman in her thirties with alopecia areata. Some clones in this sample may be carry-over from other donors' samples.

V usage is TRBV29-1 and J usage is TRBJ2-6; TRBD1 is a possible D gene (5 bases). Germline CDR1 is SQVTM and CDR2 is ANQGSEA. V shed 2 bases and J shed 4 bases, with 9 bases lying between them. The CDR3 length is 14 residues. The CDR3 DNA sequence: TGCAGCGTTGAACAGGGTTCAGGGGCCAACGTCCTGACTTTC. Translating gives CSVEQGSGANVLTF.

In this sample, this clonotype turned up a few times. This chain joins TRBV12-5 and TRBJ2-1; a possible D gene is TRBD2 (5 bases). Trimming removed 2 bases from V and 8 bases from J, with 10 bases in between. This CDR3 is built from 13 residues. Per the germline V gene, CDR1 is LGHNT and CDR2 is FRNRAP. CDR3: CASGLTQADEQFF. The CDR3 nucleotides read TGTGCTAGTGGTTTGACCCAAGCGGATGAGCAGTTCTTC.

The chain has TRBV20-1 and TRBJ2-5, with 10 nucleotides matching TRBD2. V dropped 5 bases and J dropped 3; count of bases not matched to a gene: 9. The CDR3 covers 15 residues. Germline values: CDR1 DFQATT, CDR2 SNEGSKA (reference sequence). This CDR3 reads CSAPKWLAGEETQYF. The CDR3 bases are TGCAGTGCTCCTAAGTGGCTAGCGGGGGAAGAGACCCAGTACTTC.

The V and J genes are TRBV30 and TRBJ1-1; no definite D call. Germline CDR1 GTSNPN, CDR2 SVGIG (reference sequence). This CDR3 comprises 14 residues. Trimming stripped 0 bases from V and 5 bases from J, with 13 bases between. In DNA, the CDR3 is TGTGCCTGGAGTGTAGGGCCTCAAGGGACTGAAGCTTTCTTT. It is translated as CAWSVGPQGTEAFF.

In this sample, this clonotype turned up a few times. This chain joins TRBV7-2 and TRBJ2-3, with D unclear. This CDR3 is built from 14 residues. Trimming took 5 bases from V and 2 from J, leaving 11 bases between them. CDR1 and CDR2 from the germline V gene are SGHTA and FQGNSA. The CDR3 bases are TGTGCCAGCAGCAAACGACTTTCCACAGATACGCAGTATTTT. Translation: CASSKRLSTDTQYF.

This clonotype was picked up a small number of times. The rearrangement links TRBV9 to TRBJ1-2, with D maybe TRBD1 (6 bases). Germline CDR1 SGDLS, CDR2 YYNGEE. This CDR3 has 13 residues. Trimming shortened V by 0 bases and J by 7 bases, and 10 bases separated the two germline ends. The DNA for the CDR3 is TGTGCCAGCAGCGTAGAGTCAGGGGTTGGCTACACCTTC. It codes for CASSVESGVGYTF.

Comment on this clonotype: This clone may be a read error of a much larger clone one base away. This chain uses TRBV9 with TRBJ2-6; D gene unclear. Germline CDR1 SGDLS, CDR2 YYNGEE. Trimming took off 2 bases at V and 0 bases at J, with 0 bases between the two ends. CDR3 size: 13 residues. The CDR3 loop is CASSVSGANVLTF. The CDR3 region has the DNA TGTGCCAGCAGCGTCTCTGGGGCCAACGTCCTGACTTTC.

This clonotype was counted many times. The J gene is TRBJ1-2, the V gene TRBV29-1; D gene ambiguous. Trimming removed 4 bases from V and 8 bases from J, with 14 bases in between. The germline gives CDR1 SQVTM, CDR2 ANQGSEA. This CDR3 region has 12 residues. The CDR3 DNA follows: TGCAGCGTTGGAGGTGGAGGAGGCGGCTACACCTTC. Protein sequence: CSVGGGGGGYTF.

The chain employs TRBV4-3 and TRBJ1-3; D is unresolved. V was trimmed by 0 bases and J by 0 bases, leaving 12 bases between them. Germline V gives CDR1 LGHNA, CDR2 YSLEER. The CDR3 has 17 amino acids. This CDR3 reads CASSQDDLIYSGNTIYF. DNA for the CDR3: TGCGCCAGCAGCCAAGATGATCTGATCTACTCTGGAAACACCATATATTTT.

The chain combines TRBV28 with TRBJ1-5, with 10 bases fitting TRBD1. The CDR3 has 15 residues. V was clipped by 1 base and J by 6 bases; unmatched bases: 3. Germline V gene lookup returns CDR1 MDHEN and CDR2 SYDVKM. CDR3: CASSLSGTGAQPQHF. As DNA, the CDR3 is TGTGCCAGCAGTTTATCTGGGACAGGGGCTCAGCCCCAGCATTTT.

The chain combines TRBV27 with TRBJ2-3; 7 bases map to TRBD1. V gave up 5 bases and J gave up 10 bases; unmatched junction bases: 6. The V gene's germline CDR1 is MNHEY and CDR2 SMNVEV (reference sequence). The CDR3 sequence is 12 residues long. In DNA, the CDR3 is TGTGCCAGCAGTCCGGACAGGTCTTCGCAGTATTTT. This encodes CASSPDRSSQYF.

This sequence joins TRBV11-3 and TRBJ2-5; 9 nucleotides agree with TRBD1. The CDR3 sequence is 15 residues long. The germline CDR1 and CDR2 sequences are SGHNT and YENEEA. J was trimmed by 0 bases and V by 5 bases; bases with no gene match: 4. CDR3 loop: CASSIGTGYQETQYF. DNA of the CDR3: TGTGCCAGCAGCATCGGGACAGGGTACCAAGAGACCCAGTACTTC.